This T cell receptor (beta chain) was retrieved from a study of blood T cells in healthy people across ages (dated by TCRdb to between 2015 and 2016). Notes on the research overall: In model experiments, template switching captured roughly one uniquely barcoded TCR beta cDNA molecule for every two T cells. Two additional independent replicas of 1 million unique cDNA reads from the same blood draw were analyzed for two donors (one aged 18 to 30 and one aged 80 or older). The study measured age-related changes in TCR beta repertoire diversity using deep sequencing normalized with unique cDNA molecular identifiers. The donors were split into four age groups: young (average around 15 years), middle-aged (about 40), aged (62) and long-lived (approximately 89). Donors of different ages were randomly distributed across sequencing lanes to avoid experimental bias.

Library construction relied on 5' RACE. A second PCR of roughly 7 to 12 cycles was run with a J-beta primer mix and a sample-barcoded 5' primer. A template-switch 5' adaptor carrying 12 random nucleotides introduced a unique molecular identifier onto each TCR beta cDNA molecule. At least 2.5 million CDR3-containing paired-end reads were obtained from each sample. The Mint cDNA synthesis kit, primed by a TRBC-specific oligonucleotide, was used to synthesize first-strand cDNA from all RNA. All cDNA was treated with uracil-DNA glycosylase and then went through a first 18-cycle PCR with the universal primers M1SS and BC2_uni_R. As for the original processing: For normalization, 1 million high-quality reads, each with a distinct molecular identifier, were randomly selected from each sample. Reads with shared molecular identifiers were discarded instead of being binned into consensus sequences. MiTCR, run with a Q25 quality threshold and the strictest error-elimination algorithm, handled CDR3 identification, clonotype clustering and error correction. Lower-bound total TCR beta diversity was estimated with a nonparametric unseen species model using Euler transformation. The public reads were reanalyzed by TCRdb: fastp trimming at Q25, MiXCR alignment, in-frame beta chains only. Every entry covers one CDR3 protein and lists the most common genes and DNA from its rows. The V and J calls, along with clone size, are taken from TCRdb and not from the paper's own processing. This sample holds around 1,800,000 distinct CDR3 sequences; about 39% were observed only once. The biggest ten clones account for approximately 22% of the sample.

Systemically healthy Caucasian individuals from Russia, some 38 in total and aged roughly 6 to 100 years, were included as donors. Each donor gave ten milliliters of peripheral blood, collected into EDTA-treated Vacutainer tubes. Ficoll-Paque density-gradient centrifugation was used to isolate PBMCs, with at least 6.5 million per sample. Total RNA, at least 6 micrograms per sample, was extracted from PBMCs with Trizol reagent. Naive CD45RAhigh/CD27high T cell percentages were measured by flow cytometry on a PBMC aliquot from every donor. For this chain, trimming is 3 bases at the V end and 3 bases at the J end, and the number of junction bases without a gene match is 7. The CDR3 starts with the cysteine, ends with the phenylalanine, and has 16 residues. The read is trimmed to its CDR3 DNA, 48 bases read in frame from base 1. CDR1 and CDR2 (MGHRA, YSYEKL) derive from the germline V gene. On this clonotype itself: The antigen this receptor binds is unknown. Nothing much larger sits one base from this clone, and base qualities are not available.

The research as a whole found: Estimates of total diversity from one million sequenced T cells were regarded as lower bounds and underestimates. Since profiling was done on bulk unsorted PBMCs, naive and antigen-experienced compartments could not be conclusively compared. Observed TCR beta diversity per million T cells fell roughly linearly with age, and a significant reduction was already apparent by age about 36. Because donor CMV infection status was unknown, age-related changes in expanded clonotypes were potentially confounded. The long-lived group showed more naive CD4+ T cells, fewer expanded clones and increased TCR diversity than the aged group, suggesting age selection. The percentage of naive T cells measured by flow cytometry correlated strongly with observed TCR beta diversity.

The chain employs TRBV4-1 and TRBJ2-1; 8 of the junction bases match TRBD2. Specimen: blood. This TCR derives from a human donor in good health. The CDR3 loop reads CASSQAGTRGYNEQFF. The DNA sequence is given as TGCGCCAGCAGCCAGGCCGGGACTAGAGGCTACAATGAGCAGTTCTTC.